This T cell receptor (beta chain) was obtained from a study of shared clonotypes between healthy human individuals. On this clone itself: Its specificity is unknown. The same CDR3 can be traced to other DNA sequences in this sample.

CD45RA+ naive and CD45RA-negative memory subsets were separated from CD4+ cells. Whole-study findings and limits: Relative to their counterparts shared across all four donors, non-shared clonotypes exhibited diminished generation probabilities. Sequencing depth was expected to affect clonotype sharing among donors.

The CDR3 totals 14 residues. Germline-derived CDR1 and CDR2 are KGHSH and LQKENI. V was shortened by 2 bases and J by 4 bases, with 9 bases between the two germline ends. Assay: immunoSEQ multiplex PCR; the TCRdb copy retains only in-frame clones and omits some. The data contain under 1,900,000 clones, around 98.5% of them singletons. The origin of this receptor is a man under 40 in good health. The sample was naive CD4+ T cells sorted from blood. Subset defined: CD45RA+ positively selected. This chain links TRBV18 with TRBJ1-5, with D possibly being TRBD1 (5 bases). CDR3 in amino acids: CASSPAGINQPQHF. The CDR3 DNA is TGTGCCAGCTCACCAGCAGGGATAAATCAGCCCCAGCATTTT.